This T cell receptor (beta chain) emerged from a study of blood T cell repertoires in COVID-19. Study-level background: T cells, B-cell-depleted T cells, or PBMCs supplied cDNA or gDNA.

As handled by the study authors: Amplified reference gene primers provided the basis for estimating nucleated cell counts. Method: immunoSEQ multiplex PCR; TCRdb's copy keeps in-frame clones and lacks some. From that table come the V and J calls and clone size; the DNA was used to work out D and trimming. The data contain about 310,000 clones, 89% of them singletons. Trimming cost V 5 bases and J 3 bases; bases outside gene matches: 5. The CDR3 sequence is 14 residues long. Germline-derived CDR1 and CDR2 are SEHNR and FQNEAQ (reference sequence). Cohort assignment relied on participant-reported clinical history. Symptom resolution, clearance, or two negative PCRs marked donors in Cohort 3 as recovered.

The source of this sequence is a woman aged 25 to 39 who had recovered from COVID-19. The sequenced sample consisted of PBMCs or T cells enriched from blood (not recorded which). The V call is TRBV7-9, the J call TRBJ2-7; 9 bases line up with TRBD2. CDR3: CASSTPAGGYEQYF. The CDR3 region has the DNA TGTGCCAGCAGCACCCCAGCGGGGGGCTACGAGCAGTACTTC. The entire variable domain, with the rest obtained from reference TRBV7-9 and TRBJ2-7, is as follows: DTGVSQNPRHKITKRGQNVTFRCDPISEHNRLYWYRQTLGQGPEFLTYFQNEAQLEKSRLLSDRFSAERPKGSFSTLEIQRTEQGDSAMYLCASSTPAGGYEQYFGPGTRLTVT.